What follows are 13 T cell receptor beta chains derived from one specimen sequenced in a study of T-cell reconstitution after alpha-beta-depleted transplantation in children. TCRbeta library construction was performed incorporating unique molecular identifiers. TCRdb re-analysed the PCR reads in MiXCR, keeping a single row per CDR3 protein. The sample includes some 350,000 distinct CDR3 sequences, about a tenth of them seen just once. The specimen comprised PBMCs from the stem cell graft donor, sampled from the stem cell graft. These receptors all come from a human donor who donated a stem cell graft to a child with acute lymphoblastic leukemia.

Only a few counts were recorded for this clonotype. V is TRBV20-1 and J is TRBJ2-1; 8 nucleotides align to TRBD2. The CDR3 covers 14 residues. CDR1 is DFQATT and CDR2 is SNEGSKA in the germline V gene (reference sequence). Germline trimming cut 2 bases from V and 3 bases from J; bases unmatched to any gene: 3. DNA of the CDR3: TGCAGTGCTAGATACGGGAGGGACTACAATGAGCAGTTCTTC. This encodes CSARYGRDYNEQFF.

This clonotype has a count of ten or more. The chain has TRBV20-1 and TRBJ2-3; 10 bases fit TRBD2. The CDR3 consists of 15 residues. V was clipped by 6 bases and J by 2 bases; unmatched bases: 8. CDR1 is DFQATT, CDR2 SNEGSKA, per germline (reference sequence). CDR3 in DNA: TGCAGTGCCATACCGGGACTAGCGAACACAGATACGCAGTATTTT. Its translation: CSAIPGLANTDTQYF.

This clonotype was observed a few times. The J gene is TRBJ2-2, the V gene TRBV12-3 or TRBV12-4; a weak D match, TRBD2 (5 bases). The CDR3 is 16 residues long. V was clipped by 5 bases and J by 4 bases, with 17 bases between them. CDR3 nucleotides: TGTGCCAGCAGTGTCCATGGAACTCGGGGCACCGGGGAGCTGTTTTTT. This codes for CASSVHGTRGTGELFF.

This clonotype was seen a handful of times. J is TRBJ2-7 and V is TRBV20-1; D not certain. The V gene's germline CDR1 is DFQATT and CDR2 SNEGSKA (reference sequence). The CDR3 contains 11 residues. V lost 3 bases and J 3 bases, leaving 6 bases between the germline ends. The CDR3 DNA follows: TGCAGTGCTAGGCCTGACTACGAGCAGTACTTC. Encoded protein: CSARPDYEQYF.

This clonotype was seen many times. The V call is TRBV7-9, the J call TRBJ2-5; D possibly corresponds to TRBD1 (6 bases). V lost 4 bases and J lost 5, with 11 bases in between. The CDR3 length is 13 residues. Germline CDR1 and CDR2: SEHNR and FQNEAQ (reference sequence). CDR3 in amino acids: CASSSGQSETQYF. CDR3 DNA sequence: TGTGCCAGCAGCTCCGGACAGTCTGAGACCCAGTACTTC.

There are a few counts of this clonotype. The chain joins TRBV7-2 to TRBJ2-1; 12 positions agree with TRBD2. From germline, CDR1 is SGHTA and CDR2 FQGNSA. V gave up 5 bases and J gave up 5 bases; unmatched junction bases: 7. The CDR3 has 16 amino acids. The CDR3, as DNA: TGTGCCAGCAGCCCCCTCGGACTAGCGGGAAACAATGAGCAGTTCTTC. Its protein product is CASSPLGLAGNNEQFF.

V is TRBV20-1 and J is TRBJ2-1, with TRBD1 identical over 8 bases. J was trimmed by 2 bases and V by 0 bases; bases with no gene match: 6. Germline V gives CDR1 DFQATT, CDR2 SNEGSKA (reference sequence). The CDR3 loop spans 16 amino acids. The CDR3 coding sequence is TGCAGTGCTAGAGATAGACAGGGGAGCACCTACAATGAGCAGTTCTTC. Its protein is CSARDRQGSTYNEQFF.

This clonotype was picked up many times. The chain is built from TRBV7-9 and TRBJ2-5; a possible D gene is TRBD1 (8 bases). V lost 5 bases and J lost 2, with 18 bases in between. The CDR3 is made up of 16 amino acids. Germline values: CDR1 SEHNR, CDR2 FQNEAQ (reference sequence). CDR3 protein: CASSTRQGRGQETQYF. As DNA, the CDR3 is TGTGCCAGCAGCACAAGACAGGGGAGGGGGCAAGAGACCCAGTACTTC.

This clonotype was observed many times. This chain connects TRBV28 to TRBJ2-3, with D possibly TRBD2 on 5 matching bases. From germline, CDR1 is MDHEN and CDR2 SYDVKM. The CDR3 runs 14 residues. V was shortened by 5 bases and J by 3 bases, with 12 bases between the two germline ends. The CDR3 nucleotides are TGTGCCAGCAGTGCCCGGACTGGAACAGATACGCAGTATTTT. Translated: CASSARTGTDTQYF.

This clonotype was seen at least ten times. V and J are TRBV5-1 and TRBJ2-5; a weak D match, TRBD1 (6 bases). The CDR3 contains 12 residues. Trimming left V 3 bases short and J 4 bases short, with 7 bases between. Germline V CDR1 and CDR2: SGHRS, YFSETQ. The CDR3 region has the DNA TGCGCCAGCAGCTCGGACAGAGAGACCCAGTACTTC. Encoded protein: CASSSDRETQYF.

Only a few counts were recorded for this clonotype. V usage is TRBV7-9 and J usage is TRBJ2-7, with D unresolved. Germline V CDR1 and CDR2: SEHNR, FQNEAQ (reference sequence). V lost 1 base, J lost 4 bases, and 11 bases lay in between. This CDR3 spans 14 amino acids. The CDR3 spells CASSLGSDIYEQYF. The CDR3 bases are TGTGCCAGCAGCTTAGGCTCCGACATTTACGAGCAGTACTTC.

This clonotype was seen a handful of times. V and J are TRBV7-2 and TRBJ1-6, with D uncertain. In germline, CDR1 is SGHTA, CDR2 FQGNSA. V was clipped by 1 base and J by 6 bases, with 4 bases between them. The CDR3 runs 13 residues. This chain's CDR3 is CASSLDANSPLHF. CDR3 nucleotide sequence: TGTGCCAGCAGCTTAGATGCTAATTCACCCCTCCACTTT. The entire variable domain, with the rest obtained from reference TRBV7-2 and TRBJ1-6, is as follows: GAGVSQSPSNKVTEKGKDVELRCDPISGHTALYWYRQSLGQGLEFLIYFQGNSAPDKSGLPSDRFSAERTGGSVSTLTIQRTQQEDSAVYLCASSLDANSPLHFGNGTRLTVT.

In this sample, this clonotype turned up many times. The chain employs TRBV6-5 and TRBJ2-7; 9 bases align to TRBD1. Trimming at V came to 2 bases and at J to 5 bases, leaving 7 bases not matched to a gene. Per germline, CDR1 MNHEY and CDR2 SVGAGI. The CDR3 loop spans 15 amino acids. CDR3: CASSYAQQGAHEQYF. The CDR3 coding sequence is TGTGCCAGCAGTTACGCCCAACAGGGGGCCCACGAGCAGTACTTC.